Following are 24 T cell receptor beta chains from one sample sequenced in a study of T cell responses to AZD1222 COVID-19 vaccine (dated by TCRdb to about 2021). The time point label on this specimen signifies: about 28 days (+/-7) after the second vaccine dose. Libraries were made using the immunoSEQ multiplex PCR assay. Entries here come from immuneACCESS through TCRdb and include only in-frame sequences with V and J called. Some clones fail to appear in such tables; in the studies checked, an unresolved V gene covers under half of the shortfall, and the cause of the remainder is unknown. This sample is represented by some 170,000 clones; approximately 90% of them were singletons. The biggest ten clones account for around 1.6% of the sample. The source material was peripheral blood, sampled 28 days after the second AZD1222 dose. These receptors came from an adult who received the AZD1222 COVID-19 vaccine.

V usage is TRBV11-2 and J usage is TRBJ2-2, with D possibly TRBD1 on 5 matching bases. Trimming cost V 5 bases and J 6 bases, with 10 bases left between them. The CDR3 has 13 residues. Germline V gene lookup returns CDR1 SGHAT and CDR2 FQNNGV. For the CDR3, the DNA is TGTGCCAGCAGCCCCAGCAGGGCCGGGGAGCTGTTTTTT. Amino acid sequence: CASSPSRAGELFF. The variable domain in full, with the rest retrieved from reference TRBV11-2 and TRBJ2-2, is EAGVAQSPRYKIIEKRQSVAFWCNPISGHATLYWYQQILGQGPKLLIQFQNNGVVDDSQLPKDRFSAERLKGVDSTLKIQPAKLEDSAVYLCASSPSRAGELFFGEGSRLTVL.

This clone came up once. The chain employs TRBV7-2 and TRBJ2-7; TRBD1 aligns across 11 bases. The germline V gene encodes CDR1 SGHTA and CDR2 FQGNSA. CDR3 length: 16 residues. V gave up 1 base and J gave up 3 bases; unmatched junction bases: 5. The CDR3 bases are TGTGCCAGCAGCTTAGTACCGGGACAGGGGGGCTACGAGCAGTACTTC. The encoded protein is CASSLVPGQGGYEQYF.

The rearrangement links TRBV10-2 to TRBJ2-7, with D uncertain. The CDR3 extends over 11 amino acids. Germline CDR1 is WSHSY and CDR2 is SAAADI. The V end lost 6 bases, the J end lost 4 bases, and 7 bases lay between the germline ends. The CDR3 DNA sequence: TGCGCCAGCAGGAAGGAATACGAGCAGTACTTC. Protein: CASRKEYEQYF.

The chain uses TRBV11-1 and TRBJ2-1, with 9 bases fitting TRBD2. CDR1 and CDR2 (germline): SGHAT, FQDESV (reference sequence). Germline trimming cut 2 bases from V and 7 bases from J; bases unmatched to any gene: 9. The CDR3 sequence is 16 residues long. The CDR3 DNA sequence: TGTGCCAGCAGCTTAAGCGGCGGGAGGGCCAGGAATGAGCAGTTCTTC. It is translated as CASSLSGGRARNEQFF.

This clone is a singleton in its sample. This chain links TRBV5-4 with TRBJ1-2, with a tentative D call TRBD1 (6 bases). The CDR3 has 16 residues. CDR1 and CDR2 from the germline V gene are SGHNT and YYREEE (reference sequence). The ends were cut back, 4 bases at V and 5 bases at J, with 21 bases in the middle. DNA of the CDR3: TGTGCCAGCAGCAGTCAGCAGGGTTTCAGGGGATATGGCTACACCTTC. Protein product: CASSSQQGFRGYGYTF.

This clone was recorded a few times. This chain joins TRBV7-9 and TRBJ1-2; the match to TRBD1 covers 8 bases. This CDR3 region has 14 residues. The germline gives CDR1 SEHNR, CDR2 FQNEAQ (reference sequence). The trim removed 5 bases at V and 8 bases at J, leaving 10 bases unmatched. The CDR3 loop reads CASSRVTGEGGYTF. CDR3 sequence (DNA): TGTGCCAGCAGCCGGGTGACAGGGGAAGGGGGCTACACCTTC.

This rearrangement joins TRBV5-1 to TRBJ2-5; 8 positions agree with TRBD2. The J segment lost 5 bases and the V segment lost 0 bases, leaving 6 bases of the junction unmatched. Per the germline V gene, CDR1 is SGHRS and CDR2 is YFSETQ. The CDR3 loop spans 15 amino acids. Here the CDR3 reads CASSLDGRAGETQYF. The CDR3 nucleotides read TGCGCCAGCAGCTTGGACGGGAGGGCCGGGGAGACCCAGTACTTC.

This clone was recorded a few times. V is TRBV7-9 and J is TRBJ1-6; D is undetermined. CDR1 is SEHNR and CDR2 is FQNEAQ in the germline V gene (reference sequence). Between the trimmed V and J ends, which lost 1 base and 5 bases, there was a span of 9 bases. The CDR3 runs to 15 residues. The CDR3, as DNA: TGTGCCAGCAGCTTAGGGGAAGGAAATAATTCACCCCTCCACTTT. Translating gives CASSLGEGNNSPLHF.

The chain employs TRBV27 and TRBJ1-2, with D tentatively TRBD1 (5 bases). This CDR3 comprises 18 residues. With 4 bases removed from V and 9 bases from J, the gap between germline ends came to 30 bases. CDR1 and CDR2 (germline): MNHEY, SMNVEV (reference sequence). The CDR3 DNA reads TGTGCCAGCAGTTCCCAAGTCCTCGGGGCAGTGGAATGTTTTAGCTACACCTTC. Protein sequence: CASSSQVLGAVECFSYTF.

The rearrangement joins TRBV29-1 to TRBJ2-1, with D uncertain. The germline CDR1 and CDR2 sequences are SQVTM and ANQGSEA. The CDR3 totals 10 residues. Trimming cost V 6 bases and J 5 bases, with 5 bases left between them. CDR3: CSVRNNEQFF. The DNA for the CDR3 is TGCAGCGTACGGAACAATGAGCAGTTCTTC.

V and J are TRBV10-1 and TRBJ2-7; the D is unclear. V lost 3 bases and J lost 5, with 11 bases in between. This CDR3 is built from 13 residues. From germline, CDR1 is WNHNN and CDR2 SYGVQD (reference sequence). The CDR3 DNA sequence: TGCGCCAGCAGTGACGGTAGCTTCCACGAGCAGTACTTC. Translated, it gives CASSDGSFHEQYF.

The CDR3 loop reads CASSSTGTNTEAFF. Here the CDR3 DNA reads TGTGCCAGCAGCTCGACAGGGACCAACACTGAAGCTTTCTTT. The rearrangement links TRBV5-4 to TRBJ1-1, with TRBD1 matching 7 bases. Germline V gene lookup returns CDR1 SGHNT and CDR2 YYREEE (reference sequence). V dropped 3 bases and J dropped 2; count of bases not matched to a gene: 4. The CDR3 consists of 14 residues. The full variable domain, with the rest looked up from reference TRBV5-4 and TRBJ1-1, is ETGVTQSPTHLIKTRGQQVTLRCSSQSGHNTVSWYQQALGQGPQFIFQYYREEENGRGNFPPRFSGLQFPNYSSELNVNALELDDSALYLCASSSTGTNTEAFFGQGTRLTVV.

This clone was counted once. The chain has TRBV2 and TRBJ1-4; D is ambiguous. The V end lost 0 bases, the J end lost 0 bases, and 8 bases lay between the germline ends. The CDR3 has 16 amino acids. CDR1 SNHLY and CDR2 FYNNEI come from the germline V gene. This CDR3 is CASSEAEVATNEKLFF. The CDR3 region has the DNA TGTGCCAGCAGTGAAGCGGAGGTTGCAACTAATGAAAAACTGTTTTTT.

The chain couples TRBV4-1 to TRBJ2-7; D might be TRBD2 (5 bases). Trimming cost V 0 bases and J 0 bases, with 9 bases left between them. Germline values: CDR1 MGHRA, CDR2 YSYEKL. CDR3 length: 15 residues. This chain's CDR3 is CASSQDTGSSYEQYF. CDR3 coding DNA: TGCGCCAGCAGCCAAGATACGGGGAGCTCCTACGAGCAGTACTTC.

CDR3 residues: CASSSLSYNEQFF. CDR3 nucleotide sequence: TGTGCCAGCAGTAGTTTGTCCTACAATGAGCAGTTCTTC. The V gene is TRBV6-5, the J gene TRBJ2-1; D ambiguous. CDR3 length equals 13 residues. Germline CDR1 MNHEY, CDR2 SVGAGI. V was trimmed by 5 bases and J by 1 base, leaving 6 bases between them.

The chain combines TRBV11-2 with TRBJ1-2; D call uncertain. CDR1 is SGHAT and CDR2 is FQNNGV in the germline V gene. Trimming took 0 bases from V and 14 from J, leaving 22 bases between them. This CDR3 has 15 amino acids. CDR3 bases: TGTGCCAGCAGCTTAGAAGCGGGTTCAGGAGTTTCTCGTACCTTC. Residues: CASSLEAGSGVSRTF.

This rearrangement joins TRBV5-1 to TRBJ2-7, with D possibly matching TRBD1 (6 bases). Trimming removed 0 bases at V and 4 bases at J, with 11 bases between. CDR1 and CDR2 from the germline V gene are SGHRS and YFSETQ. The CDR3 covers 14 residues. In DNA, the CDR3 is TGCGCCAGCAGCTTGGGACAGGAGACTTACGAGCAGTACTTC. Amino acids: CASSLGQETYEQYF. Drawing the rest from reference TRBV5-1 and TRBJ2-7, the complete variable domain is KAGVTQTPRYLIKTRGQQVTLSCSPISGHRSVSWYQQTPGQGLQFLFEYFSETQRNKGNFPGRFSGRQFSNSRSEMNVSTLELGDSALYLCASSLGQETYEQYFGPGTRLTVT.

The V gene is TRBV4-3, the J gene TRBJ1-1; D remains ambiguous. The CDR3 loop spans 14 amino acids. V was pared by 3 bases and J by 7 bases, with 15 bases between. The germline V gene encodes CDR1 LGHNA and CDR2 YSLEER. CDR3 in amino acids: CASSQPKLGNEAFF. The CDR3 coding sequence is TGCGCCAGCAGCCAGCCAAAATTGGGGAATGAAGCTTTCTTT.

The genes are TRBV5-1 and TRBJ2-5; D might be TRBD1 (6 bases). Between the trimmed V and J ends, which lost 4 bases and 5 bases, there was a span of 18 bases. Germline V gene lookup returns CDR1 SGHRS and CDR2 YFSETQ. The CDR3 covers 15 residues. In nucleotides, the CDR3 is TGCGCCAGCAGCCGCCAGGGGACCCCCGGGGAGACCCAGTACTTC. The encoded protein is CASSRQGTPGETQYF.

The chain employs TRBV21-1 and TRBJ2-7; the table gives TRBD1 as D, unverified against the DNA. TRBV21-1 is annotated as a pseudogene. CDR3 size: 19 residues. The CDR3 DNA follows: TGTGCCAGCAGCAAAGAAAATGGGACACGGCAGGGAACTTTCTACGAGCAGTACTTC. The encoded protein is CASSKENGTRQGTFYEQYF.

The chain joins TRBV27 to TRBJ1-4; TRBD1 agrees at 8 bases. J was trimmed by 5 bases and V by 3 bases; bases with no gene match: 5. The CDR3 contains 15 residues. Germline V gives CDR1 MNHEY, CDR2 SMNVEV (reference sequence). CDR3 DNA: TGTGCCAGCAGTTTTCTCGGGACAGGCAATGAAAAACTGTTTTTT. Translating it yields CASSFLGTGNEKLFF. Based on the CDR3 plus reference TRBV27 and TRBJ1-4, the full variable domain is EAQVTQNPRYLITVTGKKLTVTCSQNMNHEYMSWYRQDPGLGLRQIYYSMNVEVTDKGDVPEGYKVSRKEKRNFPLILESPSPNQTSLYFCASSFLGTGNEKLFFGSGTQLSVL.

The rearrangement joins TRBV29-1 to TRBJ1-4, with a weak D call TRBD1 (6 bases). The CDR3 covers 16 residues. With 4 bases removed from V and 4 bases from J, the gap between germline ends came to 19 bases. Germline CDR1 reads SQVTM; CDR2 reads ANQGSEA. CDR3 loop: CSVVEDRGRGNEKLFF. The DNA of the CDR3 is TGCAGCGTTGTTGAGGACAGAGGGCGGGGTAATGAAAAACTGTTTTTT.

This clone was detected a few times. The V call is TRBV24-1, the J call TRBJ2-5; 10 nucleotides line up with TRBD1. This CDR3 has 15 residues. CDR1 is KGHDR, CDR2 SFDVKD, per germline. Trimming removed 4 bases from V and 4 bases from J; junction bases left unmatched: 5. The CDR3 is CATSDPTGGRETQYF. CDR3 bases: TGTGCCACCAGTGACCCGACAGGGGGCCGAGAGACCCAGTACTTC.

This clone was seen once. This chain connects TRBV7-3 to TRBJ1-2, with unresolved D. The CDR3 loop spans 12 amino acids. Trimming stripped 2 bases from V and 2 bases from J, with 3 bases between. Germline V CDR1 and CDR2: SGHTA, FQGTGA. The CDR3 DNA follows: TGTGCCAGCAGCTTAGACAACTATGGCTACACCTTC. Protein: CASSLDNYGYTF.